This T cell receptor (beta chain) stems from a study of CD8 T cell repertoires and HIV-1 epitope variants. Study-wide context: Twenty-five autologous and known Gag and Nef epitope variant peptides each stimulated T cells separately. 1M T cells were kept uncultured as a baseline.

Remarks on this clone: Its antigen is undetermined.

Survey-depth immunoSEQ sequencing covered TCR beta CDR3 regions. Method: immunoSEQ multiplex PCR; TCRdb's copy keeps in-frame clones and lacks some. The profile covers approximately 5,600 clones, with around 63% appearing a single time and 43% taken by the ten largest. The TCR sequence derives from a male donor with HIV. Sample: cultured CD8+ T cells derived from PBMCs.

In DNA form, the CDR3 reads TGTGCCAGCAGTATGACTGGGCGTCGGAACACTGAAGCTTTCTTT. Its translation is CASSMTGRRNTEAFF. This chain links TRBV28 with TRBJ1-1; D gene uncertain. CDR1 and CDR2 (germline): MDHEN, SYDVKM. Deletions cut 5 bases from V and 1 base from J, with 14 bases between. The CDR3 runs 15 residues.